This record looks at one TCR beta chain sequence and its context. The sample originates from a study of blood T cell repertoires in COVID-19. The data were produced by immunoSEQ multiplex PCR, yet TCRdb's version contains in-frame clones alone and is incomplete. The sample lists about 410,000 clones, around 91% occurring once. Germline CDR1 is LNHDA and CDR2 is SQIVND (reference sequence). V dropped 3 bases and J dropped 5 bases, with 8 bases sitting between them. The CDR3 spans 13 residues. It was during active infection that Seattle patients were enrolled and then longitudinally followed. V gene TRBV19 combines with J gene TRBJ1-3; a weak D match, TRBD1 (6 bases). Source material: peripheral blood. The sequence was obtained from a woman in her thirties or forties with COVID-19, enrolled during active disease. The CDR3 coding sequence is TGTGCCAGTAGTATCCGGGACAGAAACACCATATATTTT. It encodes CASSIRDRNTIYF.